The clone carrying this T cell receptor beta chain was seen repeatedly, ten times or more. The TCR beta CDR3 regions underwent amplification using RNA transcripts as the source. Carried out on the TCR CDR3, a first-round RT-PCR used the HTBI primer set. TCRdb re-called the multiplex PCR reads with MiXCR, one entry per CDR3 protein. The sample carries 500,000 to 800,000 distinct CDR3 sequences, around 15% recorded once. V lost 0 bases, J lost 7 bases, and 9 bases lay in between. The CDR3 loop spans 13 amino acids. CDR1 and CDR2 from the germline V gene are MNHEY and SVGEGT. The sample is drawn from a study of T cells in Graves' hyperthyroidism and ophthalmopathy.

This chain connects TRBV6-2 or TRBV6-3 to TRBJ2-5; D gene unclear. The clonotype was recovered from a woman aged 50 to 60 with Graves' ophthalmopathy. Sequencing used blood. CDR3 region: CASSYSMDGTQYF. The CDR3 region has the DNA TGTGCCAGCAGTTACTCCATGGACGGGACCCAGTACTTC.